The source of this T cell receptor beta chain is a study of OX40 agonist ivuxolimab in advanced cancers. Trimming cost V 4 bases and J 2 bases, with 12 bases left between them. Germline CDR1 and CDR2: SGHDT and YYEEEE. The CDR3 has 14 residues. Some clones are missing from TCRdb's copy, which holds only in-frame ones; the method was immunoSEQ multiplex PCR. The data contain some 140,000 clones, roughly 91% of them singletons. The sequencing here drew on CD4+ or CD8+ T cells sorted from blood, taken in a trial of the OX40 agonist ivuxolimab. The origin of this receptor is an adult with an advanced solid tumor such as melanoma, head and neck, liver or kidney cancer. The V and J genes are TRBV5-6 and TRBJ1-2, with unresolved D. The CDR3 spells CASSPKDGNYGYTF. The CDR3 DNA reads TGTGCCAGCAGCCCGAAGGACGGCAACTATGGCTACACCTTC.